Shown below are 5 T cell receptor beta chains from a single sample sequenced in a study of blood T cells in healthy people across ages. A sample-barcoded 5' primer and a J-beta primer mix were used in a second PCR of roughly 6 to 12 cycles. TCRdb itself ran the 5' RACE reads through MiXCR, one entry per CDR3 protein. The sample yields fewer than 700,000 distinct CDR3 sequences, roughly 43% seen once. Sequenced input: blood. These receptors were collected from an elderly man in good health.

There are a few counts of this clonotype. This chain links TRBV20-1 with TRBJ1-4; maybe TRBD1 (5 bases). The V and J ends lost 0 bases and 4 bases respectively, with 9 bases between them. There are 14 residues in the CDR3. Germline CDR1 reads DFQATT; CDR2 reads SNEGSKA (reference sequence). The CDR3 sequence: CSARDGRGNEKLFF. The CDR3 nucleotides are TGCAGTGCTAGAGACGGAAGGGGTAATGAAAAACTGTTTTTT.

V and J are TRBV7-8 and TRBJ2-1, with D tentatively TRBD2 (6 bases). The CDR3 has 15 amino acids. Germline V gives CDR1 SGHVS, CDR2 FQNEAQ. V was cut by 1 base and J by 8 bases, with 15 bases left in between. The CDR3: CASSLDGGRKDEQFF. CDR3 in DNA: TGTGCCAGCAGCTTAGATGGAGGGCGAAAAGATGAGCAGTTCTTC.

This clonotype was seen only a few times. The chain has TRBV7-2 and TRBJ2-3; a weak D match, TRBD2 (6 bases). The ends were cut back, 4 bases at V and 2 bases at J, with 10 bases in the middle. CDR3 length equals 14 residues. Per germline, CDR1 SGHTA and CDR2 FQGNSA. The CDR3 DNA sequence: TGTGCCAGCAGCTACGGACTAAACACAGATACGCAGTATTTT. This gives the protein CASSYGLNTDTQYF.

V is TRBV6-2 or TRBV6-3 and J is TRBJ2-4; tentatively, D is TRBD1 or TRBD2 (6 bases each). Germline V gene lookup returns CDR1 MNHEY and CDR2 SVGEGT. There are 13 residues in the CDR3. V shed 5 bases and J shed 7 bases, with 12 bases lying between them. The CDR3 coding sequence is TGTGCCAGCAGTCGGGGGCCACCGAACATTCAGTACTTC. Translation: CASSRGPPNIQYF.

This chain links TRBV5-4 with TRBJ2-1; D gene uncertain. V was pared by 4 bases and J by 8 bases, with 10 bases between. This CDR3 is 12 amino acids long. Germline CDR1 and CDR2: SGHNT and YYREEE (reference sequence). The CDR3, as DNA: TGTGCCAGCAGCCTAACCCAATATGAGCAGTTCTTC. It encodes CASSLTQYEQFF. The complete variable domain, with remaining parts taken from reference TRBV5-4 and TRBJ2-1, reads ETGVTQSPTHLIKTRGQQVTLRCSSQSGHNTVSWYQQALGQGPQFIFQYYREEENGRGNFPPRFSGLQFPNYSSELNVNALELDDSALYLCASSLTQYEQFFGPGTRLTVL.